One sample yielded the 28 T cell receptor beta chains listed below, sequenced in a study of blood T cells in healthy people across ages. For the second PCR, which ran for about 7 to 11 cycles, a sample-barcoded 5' primer and a J-beta primer mix were used. MiXCR was run by TCRdb on the 5' RACE reads, yielding one entry per CDR3 protein. The table lists around 1.1 million distinct CDR3 sequences, roughly two fifths of them singletons. The sample taken for sequencing was blood. Every receptor here comes from a man in his late teens or twenties in good health.

This clonotype has more than one count but fewer than ten. The rearrangement links TRBV10-3 to TRBJ1-2, with 7 bases that match TRBD1. The CDR3 is made up of 16 amino acids. The J segment lost 4 bases and the V segment lost 2 bases, leaving 10 bases of the junction unmatched. CDR1 is ENHRY, CDR2 SYGVKD, per germline. In DNA, the CDR3 is TGTGCCATCAGTGAGCCGACGATGACAGGGCGCTATGGCTACACCTTC. Amino acids: CAISEPTMTGRYGYTF.

A few counts support this clonotype. The V gene is TRBV27, the J gene TRBJ2-5; D uncertain. This CDR3 is built from 13 residues. V dropped 5 bases and J dropped 2 bases, with 9 bases sitting between them. CDR1 is MNHEY and CDR2 is SMNVEV in the germline V gene (reference sequence). CDR3 residues: CASSVDDQETQYF. DNA for the CDR3: TGTGCCAGCAGTGTAGATGATCAAGAGACCCAGTACTTC.

The chain recombines TRBV7-9 with TRBJ1-2, with D perhaps matching TRBD1 (6 bases). V dropped 3 bases and J dropped 6 bases, with 11 bases sitting between them. The CDR3 has 13 amino acids. Germline V gene sequence: CDR1 SEHNR, CDR2 FQNEAQ (reference sequence). The CDR3 reads CASSLYRAHGYTF. As DNA, the CDR3 is TGTGCCAGCAGCTTGTACAGGGCCCATGGCTACACCTTC.

This clonotype was seen a handful of times. The V call is TRBV7-2, the J call TRBJ2-3; D unclear. CDR1 is SGHTA and CDR2 is FQGNSA in the germline V gene. Trimming took 0 bases from V and 2 from J, leaving 15 bases between them. The CDR3 sequence is 17 residues long. CDR3 DNA: TGTGCCAGCAGCTTAGCGGTAGGACGGGTGACCACAGATACGCAGTATTTT. It codes for CASSLAVGRVTTDTQYF.

CDR3 in DNA: TGTACCAGCAGCCTCGGACTAGCGGGGGTAGATACGCAGTATTTT. As protein: CTSSLGLAGVDTQYF. The chain has TRBV7-2 and TRBJ2-3, with TRBD2 matching over 13 bases. This CDR3 contains 15 residues. Trimming at V came to 5 bases and at J to 5 bases, leaving 4 bases not matched to a gene. In germline, CDR1 is SGHTA, CDR2 FQGNSA. Looking up the rest from reference TRBV7-2 and TRBJ2-3 gives the full variable domain: GAGVSQSPSNKVTEKGKDVELRCDPISGHTALYWYRQSLGQGLEFLIYFQGNSAPDKSGLPSDRFSAERTGGSVSTLTIQRTQQEDSAVYLCTSSLGLAGVDTQYFGPGTRLTVL.

The chain combines TRBV25-1 with TRBJ2-2, with 9 bases matching TRBD2. Germline V gene sequence: CDR1 MGHDK, CDR2 SYGVNS. V was clipped by 1 base and J by 1 base; unmatched bases: 4. CDR3 length: 17 amino acids. The CDR3 DNA is TGTGCCAGCAGTGAATCGCTAGCGGGGCTGAACACCGGGGAGCTGTTTTTT. Translating it yields CASSESLAGLNTGELFF.

This clonotype was detected a few times. The gene calls are TRBV10-3 and TRBJ1-3; D not resolved. The CDR3 sequence is 13 residues long. V lost 6 bases to trimming and J lost 0 bases, with 6 bases between them. CDR1 is ENHRY, CDR2 SYGVKD, per germline. CDR3 loop: CAIRPGSGNTIYF. CDR3 bases: TGTGCCATCAGACCGGGCTCTGGAAACACCATATATTTT.

This clonotype was found a few times. This chain joins TRBV28 and TRBJ1-2; 8 nucleotides align to TRBD1. The CDR3 spans 17 residues. V was pared by 2 bases and J by 1 base, with 9 bases of the junction left unmatched. Germline V gives CDR1 MDHEN, CDR2 SYDVKM. The CDR3 sequence: CASSLDQGALFNYGYTF. The CDR3 bases are TGTGCCAGCAGTTTAGACCAGGGGGCCCTTTTTAACTATGGCTACACCTTC.

The table lists this clonotype with a few counts. The chain uses TRBV10-3 and TRBJ1-6, with TRBD1 as a possible D gene (5 bases). The CDR3 is 14 residues long. Trimming left V 2 bases short and J 6 bases short, with 8 bases between. Germline V gene data show CDR1 as ENHRY and CDR2 as SYGVKD. DNA for the CDR3: TGTGCCATCAGTGAGACAGACAGTAATTCACCCCTCCACTTT. Its translation: CAISETDSNSPLHF.

The gene calls are TRBV6-6 and TRBJ1-2; D is unclear. Germline assignment: CDR1 MNHNY and CDR2 SVGAGI (reference sequence). V dropped 5 bases and J dropped 8 bases, with 12 bases sitting between them. This CDR3 is 12 amino acids long. The chain's CDR3 is CASSPPDVGYTF. CDR3 sequence (DNA): TGTGCCAGCAGTCCCCCGGACGTCGGCTACACCTTC.

The chain couples TRBV29-1 to TRBJ1-2; D is possibly TRBD1 (6 bases). Per germline, CDR1 SQVTM and CDR2 ANQGSEA. V gave up 6 bases and J gave up 6 bases, with 8 bases separating them. The CDR3 loop spans 10 amino acids. CDR3 DNA sequence: TGCAGCGTGTCAGGGGATGGCTACACCTTC. Its translation is CSVSGDGYTF.

The chain couples TRBV15 to TRBJ2-6; D ambiguous. The ends were cut back, 2 bases at V and 1 base at J, with 6 bases in the middle. Germline CDR1 reads LNHNV; CDR2 reads YYDKDF (reference sequence). The CDR3 extends over 15 amino acids. CDR3 DNA: TGTGCCACCAGCAGACCGATTTCTGGGGCCAACGTCCTGACTTTC. It translates to CATSRPISGANVLTF.

This sequence joins TRBV5-1 and TRBJ2-1; 8 bases match TRBD2. In germline, CDR1 is SGHRS, CDR2 YFSETQ. CDR3 size: 18 residues. J gave up 2 bases and V 4 bases, and 14 bases lay outside the gene matches. The CDR3 DNA reads as TGCGCCAGCAGCCACGGACTAGCTCAAAGGGCCCCCTACAATGAGCAGTTCTTC. It encodes CASSHGLAQRAPYNEQFF.

The J gene is TRBJ1-5, the V gene TRBV7-2; D perhaps matches TRBD1 (6 bases). Germline V gene sequence: CDR1 SGHTA, CDR2 FQGNSA. The CDR3 runs to 16 residues. The V end lost 5 bases, the J end lost 0 bases, and 14 bases lay between the germline ends. CDR3 protein: CASSELKGGSNQPQHF. CDR3 nucleotide sequence: TGTGCCAGCAGCGAATTAAAGGGGGGTAGCAATCAGCCCCAGCATTTT.

The chain combines TRBV4-1 with TRBJ2-3; 9 nucleotides align to TRBD2. CDR1 and CDR2 (germline): MGHRA, YSYEKL. The CDR3 runs to 16 residues. Unmatched junction bases numbered 8, after V lost 2 bases and J lost 5 bases. The CDR3 DNA is TGCGCCAGCAGCCAATTTCCTAGCGGGGTGAGAGATACGCAGTATTTT. Its translation is CASSQFPSGVRDTQYF.

Here the CDR3 reads CASSQSDQPQHF. The CDR3 DNA is TGCGCCAGCAGCCAATCGGATCAGCCCCAGCATTTT. This chain connects TRBV4-1 to TRBJ1-5, with D unclear. The CDR3 has 12 residues. V was trimmed by 2 bases and J by 5 bases, leaving 4 bases between them. The germline CDR1 and CDR2 sequences are MGHRA and YSYEKL.

This chain joins TRBV20-1 and TRBJ2-1; 12 nucleotides align to TRBD2. This CDR3 comprises 16 residues. With V trimmed by 4 bases and J by 4 bases, 8 bases remained unmatched. CDR1 and CDR2 (germline): DFQATT, SNEGSKA (reference sequence). CDR3 in DNA: TGCAGTGCTACCGATCGACTAGCGGGAGATTACAATGAGCAGTTCTTC. Amino acids: CSATDRLAGDYNEQFF.

V and J are TRBV5-1 and TRBJ2-1, with a possible D match to TRBD2 (6 bases). The CDR3 runs 16 residues. Germline lookup yields CDR1 SGHRS and CDR2 YFSETQ. The V end was cut by 0 bases, the J end by 1 base, with 11 bases between. The CDR3 reads CASSLDPGESYNEQFF. DNA for the CDR3: TGCGCCAGCAGCTTGGATCCGGGGGAATCCTACAATGAGCAGTTCTTC. Using reference TRBV5-1 and TRBJ2-1 for the parts outside the CDR3, the full variable domain is KAGVTQTPRYLIKTRGQQVTLSCSPISGHRSVSWYQQTPGQGLQFLFEYFSETQRNKGNFPGRFSGRQFSNSRSEMNVSTLELGDSALYLCASSLDPGESYNEQFFGPGTRLTVL.

The CDR3 is CASSDQGLTLRTQYF. CDR3 sequence (DNA): TGTGCCAGCTCCGACCAAGGACTAACCCTGAGGACGCAGTATTTT. The V call is TRBV7-2, the J call TRBJ2-3; possible D gene TRBD2, 6 bases. The germline gives CDR1 SGHTA, CDR2 FQGNSA. Between the trimmed V and J ends, which lost 8 bases and 9 bases, there was a span of 24 bases. The CDR3 contains 15 residues.

With respect to this clonotype: One base away lies a much larger clone, so this may be a sequencing read error. The CDR3 loop reads CSWTGSIGPTYNEQFF. In DNA, the CDR3 is TGCAGCTGGACAGGGTCCATCGGGCCAACCTACAATGAGCAGTTCTTC. The gene calls are TRBV29-1 and TRBJ2-1, with 8 bases matching TRBD1. With V trimmed by 8 bases and J by 2 bases, 14 bases remained unmatched. The length of the CDR3 is 16 residues. Germline V CDR1 and CDR2: SQVTM, ANQGSEA.

This chain links TRBV5-1 with TRBJ1-4; TRBD1 aligns across 8 bases. Germline CDR1 SGHRS, CDR2 YFSETQ. The V segment lost 7 bases and the J segment 8 bases; nucleotides outside the gene matches: 4. The CDR3 extends over 12 amino acids. The CDR3 region has the DNA TGCGCCAGCGGACAGGGTGACGAAAAACTGTTTTTT. It codes for CASGQGDEKLFF.

With respect to this clonotype: One end of the junction does not line up with germline, which may come from a read error. V is TRBV25-1 and J is TRBJ2-7; D gene ambiguous. This CDR3 contains 13 residues. Germline-derived CDR1 and CDR2 are MGHDK and SYGVNS. The CDR3 DNA reads TGTACCAGCAGTGACGTCAGGTGCCACGAGCAGTACTTC. It specifies CTSSDVRCHEQYF.

This sequence joins TRBV7-2 and TRBJ1-4, with D possibly being TRBD1 (6 bases). Per the germline V gene, CDR1 is SGHTA and CDR2 is FQGNSA. Trimming left V 1 base short and J 7 bases short, with 13 bases between. The CDR3 is 15 amino acids. The CDR3 DNA reads TGTGCCAGCAGCTTAGGAGGGGGGAAAGGTGAAAAACTGTTTTTT. It is translated as CASSLGGGKGEKLFF.

Only a few counts were recorded for this clonotype. This chain links TRBV12-3 or TRBV12-4 with TRBJ1-4; D call uncertain. V was cut by 2 bases and J by 2 bases, with 9 bases left in between. The CDR3 contains 15 residues. The CDR3 sequence is CASSLFGGTNEKLFF. The CDR3, as DNA: TGTGCCAGCAGTTTATTCGGCGGGACTAATGAAAAACTGTTTTTT.

In its sample, this clonotype was seen a few times. The V and J genes are TRBV14 and TRBJ1-4; D not resolved. This CDR3 spans 13 amino acids. The germline V and J ends were trimmed by 4 bases and 6 bases, with 9 bases remaining between them. The germline CDR1 and CDR2 sequences are SGHDN and FVKESK. The DNA for the CDR3 is TGTGCCAGCAGCCCGGCCGATCATGAAAAACTGTTTTTT. It translates to CASSPADHEKLFF.

The rearrangement links TRBV7-2 to TRBJ1-3; 7 nucleotides match TRBD1. The ends lost 5 bases at V and 0 bases at J; junction bases unmatched: 7. CDR3 length: 16 residues. Germline loops: CDR1 SGHTA, CDR2 FQGNSA. The CDR3 sequence: CASSVQGPASGNTIYF. The CDR3 nucleotides read TGTGCCAGCAGCGTACAGGGGCCGGCCTCTGGAAACACCATATATTTT.

This clonotype has just a few counts. The CDR3 is CASRRTADNEQFF. The CDR3 nucleotides read TGTGCCAGCAGGAGGACGGCAGACAATGAGCAGTTCTTC. This rearrangement joins TRBV6-5 to TRBJ2-1; D uncertain. Trimming pared 6 bases from V and 5 bases from J, leaving 11 bases between. Germline V gene data show CDR1 as MNHEY and CDR2 as SVGAGI. CDR3 size: 13 residues.

The chain is built from TRBV7-9 and TRBJ2-5; maybe TRBD1 (6 bases). Germline V lookup: CDR1 SEHNR, CDR2 FQNEAQ (reference sequence). The CDR3 extends over 14 amino acids. Trimming pared 5 bases from V and 11 bases from J, leaving 21 bases between. CDR3 coding DNA: TGTGCCAGCAGCCCAGGTCGATGGGACAATGAGCAGTACTTC. It encodes CASSPGRWDNEQYF.